This T cell receptor (beta chain) emerged from a study of T cell clonality in common variable immunodeficiency (dated by TCRdb to 2014 to 2015). What the study reported, not specific to this receptor: Healthy controls shared more TCRbeta clones with each other than CVID subjects shared among themselves (p < 0.0001). Although equal DNA input was used, an average of about 83,000 unique sequences per sample was obtained for controls, compared with some 30,000 for CVID samples. Increased TCRbeta clonality was found in CVID subjects compared with healthy controls (t-test p = 0.018), with the increase being most characteristic of about a third of subjects. CVID TCRbeta sequences reportedly showed fewer deletions and N-nucleotide insertions and lacked highly modified clones with 13 or more V deletions. Patient heterogeneity within the CVID cohort put limits on correlating repertoire features with clinical complications. According to the authors, figuring out what caused the increased clonality in CVID would require sequencing the repertoires of T cell subpopulations.

Most CVID patients and most healthy controls were of Caucasian heritage. Heparinized peripheral whole blood samples of about 5 to 9 ml were collected from each donor. Genomic DNA from adults with common variable immune deficiency (CVID) and from healthy adult controls was the source for sequencing TCRbeta CDR3 repertoires. There were about 22 healthy adult volunteers in the control group (12 female and approximately ten male), ranging in age from about 23 to 70 years, with a mean age of around 34. Diluted blood was subjected to density centrifugation over Hypaque 1077 or Ficoll-Paque for isolation of peripheral blood mononuclear cells. Genomic DNA was obtained from unsorted mononuclear cells through either Qiagen column purification or a centrifugation-based method. CVID samples and control samples contributed equivalent amounts of genomic DNA as sequencing input. For every sample, a 60 bp segment covering the rearranged TCRbeta CDR3 region was amplified and then sequenced. TCRbeta amplification used the immunoSEQ assay, a bias-corrected multiplex PCR with high-throughput sequencing. For the original study's pipeline: Every unique nucleotide sequence counted as a clone and was annotated with V, D and J genes, copy number and frequency. Sequences were labeled productive if in frame, and non-productive if out of frame or containing stop codons. Clonality was calculated from Shannon's entropy as previously described. Mean CDR3 Kyte-Doolittle hydropathy was derived from the predicted amino acid sequences of productive clones. Using the R hclust function, scaled V gene usage was clustered hierarchically with Manhattan distance and complete linkage. Clone sharing by CDR3 amino acid sequence was assessed by resampling 12 repertoires per group over 100 rounds. The repertoires were screened for approximately 72 published EBV-specific TCRbeta sequences and roughly 240 published CMV-specific TCRbeta sequences. Analysis left out a couple of CVID samples that produced under 10,000 sequences, so fewer than 50 CVID repertoires remained. As stored in TCRdb, this immuneACCESS dataset retains in-frame rearrangements with V and J assigned. A fraction of the clones does not appear; measured against another copy, unresolved V genes explain less than half of the discrepancy, and the remainder lacks a known reason. Clone size and the V and J calls come from that table; the DNA yielded D and trimming. The sample features tens of thousands of clones, and none is a singleton. The ten largest clones capture roughly 1.7% of the sample.

In its sample, this clone was seen many times. Its binding antigen is unknown. The read halts 3 residues ahead of the CDR3 end, with the missing end drawn from the germline J gene. The CDR3 covers 13 residues, taking in both the cysteine and the phenylalanine. The 30 bases shown cover part of the CDR3, and their frame starts at base 1. Taken from the germline V gene (reference sequence), the CDR1 and CDR2 loops are DFQATT and SNEGSKA. Relative to germline, V is 6 bases shorter and J is 1 base shorter, with 12 bases between their ends. The chain is assembled from TRBV20-1 and TRBJ2-5; the D gene is perhaps TRBD1, from 5 matching bases. This TCR was recovered from a person aged 18 to 75 in good health. The sequenced sample was peripheral blood mononuclear cells. CDR3 region: CSAHKGFQETQYF. The sequenced part of the CDR3 DNA is TGCAGTGCCCACAAGGGGTTCCAAGAGACC.